The 24 T cell receptor beta chains in this list originate from one sample, sequenced in a study of a mutant IDH1 vaccine in newly diagnosed glioma. The table came from immunoSEQ multiplex PCR; TCRdb's copy has only in-frame clones and leaves some out. This sample carries about 25,000 clones, around 93% of them seen once, and the ten largest clones take about 1.2%. Time point here: baseline, week 1 (first vaccination visit). The treatment here: pre-vaccination baseline after standard-of-care therapy. The starting material was PBMCs, obtained from a glioma patient treated with radiotherapy, temozolomide or both. These receptors were collected from a middle-aged man with glioma.

Only one count was recorded for this clone. The chain carries TRBV4-3 and TRBJ2-2; 8 nucleotides agree with TRBD2. CDR3 size: 16 residues. Trimming cost V 0 bases and J 1 base; bases outside gene matches: 1. CDR1 and CDR2 from the germline V gene are LGHNA and YSLEER. CDR3 residues: CASSQELAGNTGELFF. Written as DNA, the CDR3 is TGCGCCAGCAGCCAAGAGCTAGCGGGGAACACCGGGGAGCTGTTTTTT.

The chain has TRBV7-9 and TRBJ2-7, with 7 positions matching TRBD1. The J segment lost 2 bases and the V segment lost 1 base, leaving 11 bases of the junction unmatched. This CDR3 region has 17 residues. Germline V gene lookup returns CDR1 SEHNR and CDR2 FQNEAQ (reference sequence). The CDR3 is CASSLDSRDRRAYEQYF. The CDR3 nucleotides read TGTGCCAGCAGCTTAGATTCCCGGGACAGACGAGCCTACGAGCAGTACTTC. The variable domain in full, with the rest retrieved from reference TRBV7-9 and TRBJ2-7, is DTGVSQNPRHKITKRGQNVTFRCDPISEHNRLYWYRQTLGQGPEFLTYFQNEAQLEKSRLLSDRFSAERPKGSFSTLEIQRTEQGDSAMYLCASSLDSRDRRAYEQYFGPGTRLTVT.

CDR3 nucleotides: TGTGCCAGCAGCTTAACATGGGCTAGCGGGACCTACGAGCAGTACTTC. Its translation: CASSLTWASGTYEQYF. The chain couples TRBV5-6 to TRBJ2-7, with 9 bases aligning to TRBD2. CDR1 SGHDT and CDR2 YYEEEE come from the germline V gene. The V and J ends lost 2 bases and 2 bases, in that order; junction bases with no gene match: 8. CDR3 length equals 16 residues.

The chain is built from TRBV4-1 and TRBJ1-6, with D unresolved. The V and J ends lost 3 bases and 7 bases respectively, with 4 bases between them. Per germline, CDR1 MGHRA and CDR2 YSYEKL. The CDR3 loop spans 12 amino acids. In DNA form, the CDR3 reads TGCGCCAGCAGCCAGGTGAATTCACCCCTCCACTTT. Amino acids: CASSQVNSPLHF.

This chain links TRBV6-5 with TRBJ1-2; D call uncertain. CDR3 size: 14 residues. Trimming pared 0 bases from V and 1 base from J, leaving 6 bases between. The V gene's germline CDR1 is MNHEY and CDR2 SVGAGI. The CDR3 sequence: CASSYSRVNYGYTF. Here the CDR3 DNA reads TGTGCCAGCAGTTACTCTCGTGTTAACTATGGCTACACCTTC.

V usage is TRBV29-1 and J usage is TRBJ2-3; TRBD2 aligns across 11 bases. The CDR3 length is 15 residues. Unmatched junction bases numbered 4, after V lost 3 bases and J lost 2 bases. CDR1 and CDR2 from the germline V gene are SQVTM and ANQGSEA. This CDR3 reads CSVDQLAGDTDTQYF. CDR3 in DNA: TGCAGCGTTGATCAACTAGCGGGAGACACAGATACGCAGTATTTT.

This chain joins TRBV30 and TRBJ2-7; D is perhaps TRBD2 (5 bases). CDR1 and CDR2 (germline): GTSNPN, SVGIG (reference sequence). The CDR3 length is 16 residues. Trimming pared 3 bases from V and 2 bases from J, leaving 20 bases between. The CDR3 sequence is CAWRGKGSGGAYEQYF. The DNA for the CDR3 is TGTGCCTGGAGGGGGAAAGGAAGCGGTGGGGCCTACGAGCAGTACTTC.

The V gene is TRBV5-1, the J gene TRBJ2-7, with TRBD2 matching 12 bases. This CDR3 spans 15 amino acids. With 2 bases clipped from V and 5 bases from J, the junction kept 5 bases outside the gene matches. The V gene's germline CDR1 is SGHRS and CDR2 YFSETQ. CDR3 loop: CASSFTSGRNDEQYF. CDR3 nucleotide sequence: TGCGCCAGCAGCTTTACTAGCGGGAGGAACGACGAGCAGTACTTC.

J is TRBJ2-7 and V is TRBV4-3, with 14 bases identical to TRBD2. Germline V CDR1 and CDR2: LGHNA, YSLEER. The CDR3 length is 16 residues. The V and J ends lost 4 bases and 4 bases, in that order; junction bases with no gene match: 6. CDR3: CASSPRLAGGLYEQYF. The CDR3 region has the DNA TGCGCCAGCAGCCCGCGACTAGCGGGGGGGTTGTACGAGCAGTACTTC.

The chain has TRBV4-1 and TRBJ2-4, with D perhaps assigned TRBD1 or TRBD2 (6 bases each). The CDR3 covers 16 residues. Deletions cut 3 bases from V and 0 bases from J, with 12 bases between. Germline assignment: CDR1 MGHRA and CDR2 YSYEKL. The CDR3 is CASSHPEGGAKNIQYF. As DNA, the CDR3 is TGCGCCAGCAGCCATCCCGAGGGGGGAGCCAAAAACATTCAGTACTTC.

The chain is built from TRBV6-6 and TRBJ1-2; 9 nucleotides align to TRBD1. The V segment lost 7 bases and the J segment 4 bases; nucleotides outside the gene matches: 7. CDR3 size: 14 residues. CDR1 MNHNY and CDR2 SVGAGI come from the germline V gene (reference sequence). As DNA, the CDR3 is TGTGCCAGCAAGCTACAGGGGGCCGGCTATGGCTACACCTTC. Its translation: CASKLQGAGYGYTF.

The rearrangement links TRBV5-4 to TRBJ2-3; possible D gene TRBD2, 6 bases. Between the trimmed V and J ends, which lost 1 base and 3 bases, there was a span of 12 bases. Germline CDR1 SGHNT, CDR2 YYREEE (reference sequence). The CDR3 extends over 15 amino acids. The CDR3 is CASSLQGLGTDTQYF. The CDR3 DNA is TGTGCCAGCAGCTTGCAGGGACTGGGAACAGATACGCAGTATTTT.

The genes are TRBV7-8 and TRBJ2-1; 8 bases line up with TRBD2. There are 15 residues in the CDR3. V gave up 3 bases and J gave up 3 bases; unmatched junction bases: 4. In germline, CDR1 is SGHVS, CDR2 FQNEAQ. The CDR3 sequence is CASSLTLADYNEQFF. The CDR3 DNA is TGTGCCAGCAGCTTGACACTAGCGGACTACAATGAGCAGTTCTTC.

The V call is TRBV5-1, the J call TRBJ2-2, with 10 bases that match TRBD2. This CDR3 region has 16 residues. The J segment lost 6 bases and the V segment lost 0 bases, leaving 5 bases of the junction unmatched. CDR1 and CDR2 (germline): SGHRS, YFSETQ. The CDR3 coding sequence is TGCGCCAGCAGCTTGGAAGCGGGAGGGATTCCCGGGGAGCTGTTTTTT. As protein: CASSLEAGGIPGELFF.

This clone was seen a handful of times. CDR3 bases: TGTGCCACCAGCAGAGGAACAGGGTCAGATACGCAGTATTTT. Translated: CATSRGTGSDTQYF. This sequence joins TRBV15 and TRBJ2-3; weak D call: TRBD1 (6 bases). The germline V gene has CDR1 LNHNV and CDR2 YYDKDF (reference sequence). The CDR3 sequence is 14 residues long. V was trimmed by 1 base and J by 4 bases, leaving 9 bases between them. Based on the CDR3 plus reference TRBV15 and TRBJ2-3, the full variable domain is DAMVIQNPRYQVTQFGKPVTLSCSQTLNHNVMYWYQQKSSQAPKLLFHYYDKDFNNEADTPDNFQSRRPNTSFCFLDIRSPGLGDTAMYLCATSRGTGSDTQYFGPGTRLTVL.

The gene calls are TRBV27 and TRBJ1-1; 7 bases line up with TRBD1. Germline-derived CDR1 and CDR2 are MNHEY and SMNVEV (reference sequence). The CDR3 is 14 amino acids. V lost 5 bases, J lost 2 bases, and 5 bases stayed unmatched. CDR3 protein: CASSLTGRNTEAFF. The CDR3 DNA reads as TGTGCCAGCAGTCTGACAGGGCGTAACACTGAAGCTTTCTTT.

CDR3 in DNA: TGTGCCAGCAGCTTAGTTTCTTTCCCGATCGAAACTAATGAAAAACTGTTTTTT. Amino acid sequence: CASSLVSFPIETNEKLFF. The chain links TRBV7-9 to TRBJ1-4; D gene uncertain. Trimming took off 1 base at V and 1 base at J, with 16 bases between the two ends. Germline V gene data show CDR1 as SEHNR and CDR2 as FQNEAQ (reference sequence). There are 18 residues in the CDR3.

In its sample, this clone was seen once. This sequence joins TRBV7-8 and TRBJ1-5; no firm D call. CDR3 size: 12 residues. The germline gives CDR1 SGHVS, CDR2 FQNEAQ. V shed 1 base and J shed 6 bases, with 4 bases lying between them. CDR3 nucleotides: TGTGCCAGCAGCTTAGGGGGTCAGCCCCAGCATTTT. Translation: CASSLGGQPQHF.

The CDR3 nucleotides are TGTGCCAGCTCACCACCACAGGGGGCCCAAGGTACGCAGTATTTT. The encoded protein is CASSPPQGAQGTQYF. The V call is TRBV18, the J call TRBJ2-3, with 9 bases that match TRBD1. V gave up 0 bases and J gave up 8 bases; unmatched junction bases: 6. The CDR3 totals 15 residues. The germline V gene has CDR1 KGHSH and CDR2 LQKENI.

The chain combines TRBV5-1 with TRBJ2-7, with D possibly matching TRBD2 (6 bases). Germline CDR1 reads SGHRS; CDR2 reads YFSETQ. Trimming pared 0 bases from V and 0 bases from J, leaving 19 bases between. The CDR3 consists of 18 residues. For the CDR3, the DNA is TGCGCCAGCAGCTTGGATGCCCTAGCGCGAACCCGCTCCTACGAGCAGTACTTC. Translating gives CASSLDALARTRSYEQYF.

The rearrangement joins TRBV6-1 to TRBJ2-3; TRBD1 matches at 8 bases. The CDR3 extends over 14 amino acids. Germline CDR1 MNHNS, CDR2 SASEGT. V lost 9 bases to trimming and J lost 6 bases; unmatched junction nucleotides: 11. Here the CDR3 reads CASLPGTGGDTQYF. The CDR3 coding sequence is TGTGCCAGTCTTCCCGGGACAGGAGGGGATACGCAGTATTTT.

The rearrangement joins TRBV29-1 to TRBJ1-3, with D unclear. CDR1 is SQVTM, CDR2 ANQGSEA, per germline. V was shortened by 6 bases and J by 2 bases, with 14 bases between the two germline ends. The CDR3 is 14 amino acids. The CDR3 here is CSVKDSRAGNTIYF. CDR3 coding DNA: TGCAGCGTCAAGGACTCGAGGGCTGGAAACACCATATATTTT.

The gene calls are TRBV4-3 and TRBJ1-3; D unresolved. The CDR3 contains 15 residues. The V end lost 3 bases, the J end lost 0 bases, and 9 bases lay between the germline ends. Per the germline V gene, CDR1 is LGHNA and CDR2 is YSLEER. Here the CDR3 DNA reads TGCGCCAGCAGCCAGGAAGGATTCTCTGGAAACACCATATATTTT. Its translation: CASSQEGFSGNTIYF.

The genes are TRBV30 and TRBJ1-5; D is uncertain. Germline V gives CDR1 GTSNPN, CDR2 SVGIG (reference sequence). Trimming took 4 bases from V and 0 from J, leaving 7 bases between them. The CDR3 is made up of 13 amino acids. CDR3 nucleotide sequence: TGTGCCTGGACCGAGGATAGCAATCAGCCCCAGCATTTT. This translates into CAWTEDSNQPQHF.